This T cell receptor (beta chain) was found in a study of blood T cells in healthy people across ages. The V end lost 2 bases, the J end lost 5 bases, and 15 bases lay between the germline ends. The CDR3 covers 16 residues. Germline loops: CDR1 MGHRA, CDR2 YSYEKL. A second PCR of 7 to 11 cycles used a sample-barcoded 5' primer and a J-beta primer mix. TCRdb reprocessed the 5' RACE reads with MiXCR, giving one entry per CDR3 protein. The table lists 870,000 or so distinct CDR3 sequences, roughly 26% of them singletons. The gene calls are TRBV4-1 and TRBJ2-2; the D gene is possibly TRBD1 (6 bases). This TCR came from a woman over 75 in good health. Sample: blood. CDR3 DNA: TGCGCCAGCAGCCAACTTTCAGGGGTGGGGACCGGGGAGCTGTTTTTT. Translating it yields CASSQLSGVGTGELFF.